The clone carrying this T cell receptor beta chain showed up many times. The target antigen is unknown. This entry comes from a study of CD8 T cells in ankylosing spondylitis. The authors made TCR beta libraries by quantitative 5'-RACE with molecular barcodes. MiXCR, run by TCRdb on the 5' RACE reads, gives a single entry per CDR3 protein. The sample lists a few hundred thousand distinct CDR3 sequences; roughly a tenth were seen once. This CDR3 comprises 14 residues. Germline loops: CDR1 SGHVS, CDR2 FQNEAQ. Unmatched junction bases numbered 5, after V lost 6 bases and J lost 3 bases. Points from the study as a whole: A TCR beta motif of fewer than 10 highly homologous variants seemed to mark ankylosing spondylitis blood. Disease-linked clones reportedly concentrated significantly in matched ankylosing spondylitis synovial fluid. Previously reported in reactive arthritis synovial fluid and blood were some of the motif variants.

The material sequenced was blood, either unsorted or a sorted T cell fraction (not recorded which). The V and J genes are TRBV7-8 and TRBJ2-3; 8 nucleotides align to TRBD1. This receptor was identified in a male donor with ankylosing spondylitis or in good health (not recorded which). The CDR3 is CASSRTGKTDTQYF. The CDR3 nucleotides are TGTGCCAGCAGTCGGACAGGGAAGACAGATACGCAGTATTTT.